These 11 T cell receptor beta chains originate from one sample sequenced in a study of vaccination effects on CD4 cells after COVID-19. Using immunoSEQ multiplex PCR, the repertoire was profiled, and TCRdb retains in-frame clones only, with some absent. The sample lists 70,000 or so clones; 60% to 75% were seen once. Antigens of these TCRs are unknown. Antigen-specific CD4+ T cell clonotypes were called by their expansion after viral peptide-pool culture in ViraFEST. CD4+ T cell isolation took place after approximately ten days of culture. Vaccinated recipients, who were negative for nucleocapsid antibodies, had no history of SARS-CoV-2 infection. The sequenced sample was CD4+ T cells from PBMCs cultured with HCoV-NL63 spike peptides, obtained before COVID-19 vaccination. The receptors originated from a human donor who received a COVID-19 vaccine.

V usage is TRBV28 and J usage is TRBJ1-2; D not certain. CDR1 is MDHEN and CDR2 is SYDVKM in the germline V gene. V dropped 5 bases and J dropped 5 bases, with 12 bases sitting between them. The CDR3 loop spans 13 amino acids. The CDR3 is CASSPGRRYGYTF. CDR3 sequence (DNA): TGTGCCAGCAGTCCTGGACGTCGGTATGGCTACACCTTC.

This rearrangement joins TRBV7-9 to TRBJ1-2; 7 bases agree with TRBD1. J was trimmed by 4 bases and V by 5 bases; bases with no gene match: 16. The length of the CDR3 is 17 residues. In germline, CDR1 is SEHNR, CDR2 FQNEAQ (reference sequence). The CDR3 DNA reads as TGTGCCAGCAGCCCCACCAGAGACCCAGGGGGGTCCTATGGCTACACCTTC. It yields the protein CASSPTRDPGGSYGYTF.

The chain recombines TRBV28 with TRBJ1-2; no firm D call. Trimming removed 3 bases from V and 3 bases from J, with 8 bases in between. This CDR3 spans 13 amino acids. Germline values: CDR1 MDHEN, CDR2 SYDVKM. CDR3 sequence (DNA): TGTGCCAGCAGTTTTCTGGCACACTATGGCTACACCTTC. Protein sequence: CASSFLAHYGYTF.

The rearrangement uses TRBV24-1 and TRBJ2-3; D may be TRBD1 (6 bases). Germline lookup yields CDR1 KGHDR and CDR2 SFDVKD. V gave up 3 bases and J gave up 1 base, with 7 bases separating them. The CDR3 covers 14 residues. The CDR3 protein is CATSDNRGTDTQYF. CDR3 DNA sequence: TGTGCCACCAGTGATAACAGGGGCACAGATACGCAGTATTTT.

This clone was detected a few times. The chain links TRBV9 to TRBJ2-2; D gene unclear. Trimming left V 0 bases short and J 5 bases short, with 8 bases between. Germline CDR1 and CDR2: SGDLS and YYNGEE. The CDR3 is made up of 14 amino acids. CDR3 nucleotide sequence: TGTGCCAGCAGCGTAGCCCCGATTACCGGGGAGCTGTTTTTT. Protein: CASSVAPITGELFF. Supplemented by reference TRBV9 and TRBJ2-2, the full variable domain reads DSGVTQTPKHLITATGQRVTLRCSPRSGDLSVYWYQQSLDQGLQFLIQYYNGEERAKGNILERFSAQQFPDLHSELNLSSLELGDSALYFCASSVAPITGELFFGEGSRLTVL.

The chain has TRBV5-4 and TRBJ1-2; unclear D gene. The germline V and J ends were trimmed by 5 bases and 2 bases, with 13 bases remaining between them. This CDR3 has 14 residues. Looked up from germline, CDR1 is SGHNT and CDR2 is YYREEE (reference sequence). The CDR3 DNA follows: TGTGCCAGCAGATTCTCCCCCCTGAACTATGGCTACACCTTC. As protein: CASRFSPLNYGYTF.

The J gene is TRBJ2-5, the V gene TRBV3-1 (or the pseudogene TRBV3-2); 11 nucleotides line up with TRBD1. Germline V gene sequence: CDR1 LGHDT, CDR2 YNNKEL (reference sequence). The trim removed 1 base at V and 5 bases at J, leaving 3 bases unmatched. The length of the CDR3 is 15 residues. CDR3 residues: CASSQADRGRETQYF. The CDR3 nucleotides are TGTGCCAGCAGCCAAGCGGACAGGGGGCGGGAGACCCAGTACTTC.

The genes are TRBV19 and TRBJ2-5; no clear D gene. Germline V lookup: CDR1 LNHDA, CDR2 SQIVND (reference sequence). The CDR3 covers 13 residues. V was trimmed by 3 bases and J by 7 bases, leaving 12 bases between them. CDR3 in amino acids: CASSIMLEGTQYF. The CDR3 nucleotides read TGTGCCAGTAGTATTATGCTAGAAGGGACCCAGTACTTC. The full variable domain, its missing parts supplied by reference TRBV19 and TRBJ2-5, is DGGITQSPKYLFRKEGQNVTLSCEQNLNHDAMYWYRQDPGQGLRLIYYSQIVNDFQKGDIAEGYSVSREKKESFPLTVTSAQKNPTAFYLCASSIMLEGTQYFGPGTRLLVL.

The gene calls are TRBV18 and TRBJ2-5; D is unresolved. Trimming took 1 base from V and 5 from J, leaving 11 bases between them. This CDR3 is built from 14 residues. CDR1 is KGHSH, CDR2 LQKENI, per germline. CDR3: CASSPQGMLETQYF. The CDR3 coding sequence is TGTGCCAGCTCACCACAAGGGATGCTGGAGACCCAGTACTTC.

The V gene is TRBV7-2, the J gene TRBJ1-4, with TRBD1 identical over 11 bases. This CDR3 has 16 residues. Germline V gene lookup returns CDR1 SGHTA and CDR2 FQGNSA. V lost 2 bases and J lost 8; bases outside the gene matches: 7. CDR3 in DNA: TGTGCCAGCAGCTTAACAGGACAGGGGGCGCGAGAAAAACTGTTTTTT. Its translation is CASSLTGQGAREKLFF.

The rearrangement links TRBV5-1 to TRBJ2-3; D is unresolved. CDR1 is SGHRS, CDR2 YFSETQ, per germline. The CDR3 runs to 11 residues. Trimming took off 3 bases at V and 2 bases at J, with 1 base between the two ends. The CDR3 spells CASSSTDTQYF. As DNA, the CDR3 is TGCGCCAGCAGCTCCACAGATACGCAGTATTTT.